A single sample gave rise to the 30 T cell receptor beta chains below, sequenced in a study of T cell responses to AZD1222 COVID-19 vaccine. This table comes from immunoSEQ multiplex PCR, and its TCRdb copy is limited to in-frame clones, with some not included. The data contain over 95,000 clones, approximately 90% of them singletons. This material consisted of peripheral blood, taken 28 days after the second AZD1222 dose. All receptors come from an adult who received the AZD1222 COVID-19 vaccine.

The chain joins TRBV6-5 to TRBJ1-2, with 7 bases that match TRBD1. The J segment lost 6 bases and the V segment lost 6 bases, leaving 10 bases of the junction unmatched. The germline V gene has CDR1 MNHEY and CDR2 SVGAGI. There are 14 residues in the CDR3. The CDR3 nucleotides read TGTGCCAGCAGGCCTTCAGGGGGAAGTCATGGCTACACCTTC. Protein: CASRPSGGSHGYTF.

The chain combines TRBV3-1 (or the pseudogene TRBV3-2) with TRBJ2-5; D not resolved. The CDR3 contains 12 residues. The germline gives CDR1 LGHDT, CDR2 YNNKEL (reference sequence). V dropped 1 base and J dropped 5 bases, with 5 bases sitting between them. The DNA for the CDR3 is TGTGCCAGCAGCCAAGTCGGTGAGACCCAGTACTTC. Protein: CASSQVGETQYF.

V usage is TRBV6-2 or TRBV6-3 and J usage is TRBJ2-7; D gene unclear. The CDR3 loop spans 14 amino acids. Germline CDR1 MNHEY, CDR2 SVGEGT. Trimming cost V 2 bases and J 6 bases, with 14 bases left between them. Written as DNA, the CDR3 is TGTGCCAGCAGTTACGGTACACGCCTGGGCGAGCAGTACTTC. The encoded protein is CASSYGTRLGEQYF.

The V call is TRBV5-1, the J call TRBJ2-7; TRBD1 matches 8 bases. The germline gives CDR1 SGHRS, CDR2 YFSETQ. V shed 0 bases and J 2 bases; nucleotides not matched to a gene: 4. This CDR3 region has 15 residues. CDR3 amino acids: CASSLGTGPTYEQYF. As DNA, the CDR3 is TGCGCCAGCAGCTTGGGGACAGGGCCTACCTACGAGCAGTACTTC.

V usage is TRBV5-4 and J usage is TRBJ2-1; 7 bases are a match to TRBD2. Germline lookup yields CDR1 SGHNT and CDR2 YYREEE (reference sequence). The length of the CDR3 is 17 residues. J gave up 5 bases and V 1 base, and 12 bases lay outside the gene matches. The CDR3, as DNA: TGTGCCAGCAGCTTGAGTTCCCGCGGGGGATCGAACAATGAGCAGTTCTTC. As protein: CASSLSSRGGSNNEQFF.

CDR3: CATSLTARYGQPQHF. CDR3 DNA sequence: TGTGCCACCAGCCTAACCGCGAGGTACGGTCAGCCCCAGCATTTT. The chain couples TRBV24-1 to TRBJ1-5; no firm D call. The V end was cut by 7 bases, the J end by 6 bases, with 18 bases between. The CDR3 has 15 amino acids. Germline values: CDR1 KGHDR, CDR2 SFDVKD.

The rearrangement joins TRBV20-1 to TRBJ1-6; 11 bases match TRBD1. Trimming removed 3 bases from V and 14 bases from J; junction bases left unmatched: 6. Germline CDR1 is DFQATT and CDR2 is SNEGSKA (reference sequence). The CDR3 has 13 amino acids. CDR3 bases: TGCAGTGCTAGTCTGGGACAGGGGGGAACCCTCCACTTT. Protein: CSASLGQGGTLHF.

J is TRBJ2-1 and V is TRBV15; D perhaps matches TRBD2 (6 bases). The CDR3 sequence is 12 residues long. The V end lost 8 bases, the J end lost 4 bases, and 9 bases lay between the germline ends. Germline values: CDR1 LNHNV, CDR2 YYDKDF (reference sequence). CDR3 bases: TGTGCCACCCGGGACTCATACAATGAGCAGTTCTTC. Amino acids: CATRDSYNEQFF. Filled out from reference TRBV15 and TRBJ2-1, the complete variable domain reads DAMVIQNPRYQVTQFGKPVTLSCSQTLNHNVMYWYQQKSSQAPKLLFHYYDKDFNNEADTPDNFQSRRPNTSFCFLDIRSPGLGDTAMYLCATRDSYNEQFFGPGTRLTVL.

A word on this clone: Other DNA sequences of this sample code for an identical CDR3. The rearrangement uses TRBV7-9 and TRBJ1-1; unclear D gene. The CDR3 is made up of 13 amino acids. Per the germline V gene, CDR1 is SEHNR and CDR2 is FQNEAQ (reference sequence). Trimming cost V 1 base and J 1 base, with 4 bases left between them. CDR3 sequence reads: CASSLVGNTEAFF. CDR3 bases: TGTGCCAGCAGCTTAGTGGGGAACACTGAAGCTTTCTTT.

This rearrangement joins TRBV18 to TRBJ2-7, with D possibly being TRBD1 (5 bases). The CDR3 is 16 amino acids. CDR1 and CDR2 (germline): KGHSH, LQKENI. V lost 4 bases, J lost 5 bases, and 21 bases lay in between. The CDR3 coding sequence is TGTGCCAGCTCACAGTTGGGGCGTGGATCGGGCCACGAGCAGTACTTC. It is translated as CASSQLGRGSGHEQYF.

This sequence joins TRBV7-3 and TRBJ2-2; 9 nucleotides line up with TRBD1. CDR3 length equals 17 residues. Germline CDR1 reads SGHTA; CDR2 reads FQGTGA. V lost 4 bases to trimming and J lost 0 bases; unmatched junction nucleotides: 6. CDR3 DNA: TGTGCCAGCAGCTCAGGGACAGGGCCCACGAACACCGGGGAGCTGTTTTTT. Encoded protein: CASSSGTGPTNTGELFF.

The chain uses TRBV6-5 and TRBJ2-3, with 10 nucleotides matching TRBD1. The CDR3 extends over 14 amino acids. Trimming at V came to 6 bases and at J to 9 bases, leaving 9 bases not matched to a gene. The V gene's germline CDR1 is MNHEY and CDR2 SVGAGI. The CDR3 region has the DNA TGTGCCAGCAGGACAGGGGGCCCTCGCCAGACGCAGTATTTT. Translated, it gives CASRTGGPRQTQYF.

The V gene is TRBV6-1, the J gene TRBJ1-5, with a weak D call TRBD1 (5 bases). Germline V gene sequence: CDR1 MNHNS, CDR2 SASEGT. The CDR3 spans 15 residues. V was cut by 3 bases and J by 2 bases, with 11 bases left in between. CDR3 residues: CASSDSGVGNQPQHF. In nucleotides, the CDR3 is TGTGCCAGCAGTGATTCGGGGGTCGGCAATCAGCCCCAGCATTTT.

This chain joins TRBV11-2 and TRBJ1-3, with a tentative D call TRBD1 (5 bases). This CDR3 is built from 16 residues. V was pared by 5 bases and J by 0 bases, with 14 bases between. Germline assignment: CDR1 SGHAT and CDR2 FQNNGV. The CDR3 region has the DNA TGTGCCAGCAGCGAGAAACAGGAGCACTCTGGAAACACCATATATTTT. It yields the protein CASSEKQEHSGNTIYF.

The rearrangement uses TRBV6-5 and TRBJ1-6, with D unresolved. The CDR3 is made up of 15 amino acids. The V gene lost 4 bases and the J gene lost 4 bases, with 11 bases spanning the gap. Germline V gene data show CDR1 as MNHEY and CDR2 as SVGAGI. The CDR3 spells CASSSRPPYNSPLHF. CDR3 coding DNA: TGTGCCAGCAGTTCCCGACCCCCTTATAATTCACCCCTCCACTTT.

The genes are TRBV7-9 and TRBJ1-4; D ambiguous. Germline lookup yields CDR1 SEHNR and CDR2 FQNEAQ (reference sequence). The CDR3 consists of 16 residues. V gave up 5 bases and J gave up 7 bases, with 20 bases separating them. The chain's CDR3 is CASSNDIGDRGEKLFF. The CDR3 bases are TGTGCCAGCAGCAATGATATAGGAGACCGAGGTGAAAAACTGTTTTTT. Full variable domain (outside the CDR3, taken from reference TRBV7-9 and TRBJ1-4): DTGVSQNPRHKITKRGQNVTFRCDPISEHNRLYWYRQTLGQGPEFLTYFQNEAQLEKSRLLSDRFSAERPKGSFSTLEIQRTEQGDSAMYLCASSNDIGDRGEKLFFGSGTQLSVL.

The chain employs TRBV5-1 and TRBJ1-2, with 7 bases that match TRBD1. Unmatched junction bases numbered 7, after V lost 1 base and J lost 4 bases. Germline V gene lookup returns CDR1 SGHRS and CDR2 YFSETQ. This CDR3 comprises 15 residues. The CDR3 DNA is TGCGCCAGCAGCTTGAGAGGGGGCGCGGGCTATGGCTACACCTTC. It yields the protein CASSLRGGAGYGYTF.

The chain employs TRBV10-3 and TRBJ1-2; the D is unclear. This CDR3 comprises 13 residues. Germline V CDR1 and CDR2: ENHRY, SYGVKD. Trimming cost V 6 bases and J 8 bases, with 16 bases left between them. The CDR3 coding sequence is TGTGCCATCAGCCCCCAGGAAGTTTCGGGCTACACCTTC. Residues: CAISPQEVSGYTF.

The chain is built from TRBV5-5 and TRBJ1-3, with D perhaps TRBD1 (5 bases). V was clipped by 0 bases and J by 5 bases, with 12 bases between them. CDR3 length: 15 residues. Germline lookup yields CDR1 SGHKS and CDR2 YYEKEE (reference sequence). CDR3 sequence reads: CASSLGGDVRNTIYF. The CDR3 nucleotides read TGTGCCAGCAGCTTGGGAGGGGATGTCCGAAACACCATATATTTT.

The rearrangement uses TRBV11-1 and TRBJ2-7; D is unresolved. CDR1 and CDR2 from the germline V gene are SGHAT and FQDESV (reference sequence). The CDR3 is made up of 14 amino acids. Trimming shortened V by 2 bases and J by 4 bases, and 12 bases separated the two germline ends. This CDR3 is CASSLLGSQYEQYF. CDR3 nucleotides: TGTGCCAGCAGCTTATTAGGGTCTCAATACGAGCAGTACTTC.

This chain's CDR3 is CASSSWTGELFF. CDR3 nucleotides: TGTGCCAGCAGTTCGTGGACCGGGGAGCTGTTTTTT. The V gene is TRBV12-3 or TRBV12-4, the J gene TRBJ2-2; unclear D gene. This CDR3 region has 12 residues. V was cut by 4 bases and J by 5 bases, with 5 bases left in between.

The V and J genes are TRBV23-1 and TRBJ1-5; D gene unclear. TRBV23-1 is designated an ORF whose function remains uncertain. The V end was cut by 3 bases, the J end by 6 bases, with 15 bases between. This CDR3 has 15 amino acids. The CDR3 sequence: CASSHWPMGSQPQHF. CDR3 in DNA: TGCGCCAGCAGTCATTGGCCTATGGGGAGTCAGCCCCAGCATTTT.

In nucleotides, the CDR3 is TGTGCCAGCAGCCAAGACGGGACTAGTTCCGGGGAGCTGTTTTTT. Its translation: CASSQDGTSSGELFF. V usage is TRBV3-1 (or the pseudogene TRBV3-2) and J usage is TRBJ2-2; TRBD2 aligns across 8 bases. The germline V gene encodes CDR1 LGHDT and CDR2 YNNKEL (reference sequence). V lost 0 bases, J lost 6 bases, and 3 bases stayed unmatched. The CDR3 totals 15 residues.

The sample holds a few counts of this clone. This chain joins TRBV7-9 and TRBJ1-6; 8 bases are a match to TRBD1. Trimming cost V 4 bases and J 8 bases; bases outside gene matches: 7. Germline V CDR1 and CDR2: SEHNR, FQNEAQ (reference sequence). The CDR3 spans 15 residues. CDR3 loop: CASSSGQGVHSPLHF. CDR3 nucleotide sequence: TGTGCCAGCAGCTCAGGACAGGGAGTACATTCACCCCTCCACTTT.

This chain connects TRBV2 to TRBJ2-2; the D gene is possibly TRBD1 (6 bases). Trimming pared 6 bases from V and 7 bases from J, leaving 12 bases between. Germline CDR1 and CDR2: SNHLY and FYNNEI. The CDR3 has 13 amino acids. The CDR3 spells CASRRQVVGELFF. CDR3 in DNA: TGTGCCAGCAGGAGACAGGTTGTCGGGGAGCTGTTTTTT.

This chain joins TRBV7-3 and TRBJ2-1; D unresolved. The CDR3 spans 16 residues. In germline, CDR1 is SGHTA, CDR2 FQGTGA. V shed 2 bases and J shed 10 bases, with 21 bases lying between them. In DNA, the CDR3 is TGTGCCAGCAGCTTATCTCCGGACGGCAATAGTAGGGAGCAGTTCTTC. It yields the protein CASSLSPDGNSREQFF.

CDR3 in DNA: TGTGCCAGCAGCACCGGCCAGGGGGCGCGGTATGGCTACACCTTC. Translated: CASSTGQGARYGYTF. The gene calls are TRBV5-5 and TRBJ1-2, with 8 positions matching TRBD1. The CDR3 totals 15 residues. Germline CDR1 SGHKS, CDR2 YYEKEE (reference sequence). Losses at the gene ends were 4 bases for V and 5 bases for J; bases not matched to a gene: 10. Based on the CDR3 plus reference TRBV5-5 and TRBJ1-2, the full variable domain is DAGVTQSPTHLIKTRGQQVTLRCSPISGHKSVSWYQQVLGQGPQFIFQYYEKEERGRGNFPDRFSARQFPNYSSELNVNALLLGDSALYLCASSTGQGARYGYTFGSGTRLTVV.

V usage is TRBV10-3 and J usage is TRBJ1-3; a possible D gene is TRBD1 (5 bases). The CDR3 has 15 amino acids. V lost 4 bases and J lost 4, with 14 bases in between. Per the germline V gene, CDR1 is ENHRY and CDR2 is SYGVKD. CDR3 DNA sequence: TGTGCCATCAGTGGGGTTTGGGGCTCCGGAAACACCATATATTTT. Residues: CAISGVWGSGNTIYF.

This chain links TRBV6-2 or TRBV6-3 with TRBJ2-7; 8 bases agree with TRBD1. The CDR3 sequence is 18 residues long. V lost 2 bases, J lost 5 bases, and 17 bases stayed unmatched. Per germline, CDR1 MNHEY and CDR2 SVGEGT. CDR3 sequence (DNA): TGTGCCAGCAGTTACGGCAGGGGGCGAGTAAGTCAGGGCCACGAGCAGTACTTC. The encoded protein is CASSYGRGRVSQGHEQYF.

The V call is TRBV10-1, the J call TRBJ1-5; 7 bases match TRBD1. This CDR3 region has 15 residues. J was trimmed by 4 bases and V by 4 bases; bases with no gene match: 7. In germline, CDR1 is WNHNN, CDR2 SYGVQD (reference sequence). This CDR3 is CASSASGQINQPQHF. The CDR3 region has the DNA TGCGCCAGCAGTGCCTCGGGACAGATTAATCAGCCCCAGCATTTT.